A single sample gave rise to the 16 T cell receptor beta chains below, sequenced in a study of blood T cell repertoires in COVID-19. TCRdb keeps only in-frame clones here, not all; method: immunoSEQ multiplex PCR. The table records about 430,000 clones, 88% of them present only once. The specimen sequenced was PBMCs or T cells enriched from blood (not recorded which). Receptors originate from a woman younger than 35 who had been exposed to COVID-19.

A remark on this clone: The sample holds other DNA sequences that translate to the same CDR3. The chain uses TRBV9 and TRBJ1-2, with D tentatively TRBD1 (6 bases). Trimming shortened V by 2 bases and J by 7 bases, and 12 bases separated the two germline ends. Germline values: CDR1 SGDLS, CDR2 YYNGEE. This CDR3 comprises 13 residues. The CDR3 spells CASSVEQGSGYTF. The CDR3 DNA sequence: TGTGCCAGCAGCGTGGAACAGGGCTCTGGCTACACCTTC.

The V and J genes are TRBV19 and TRBJ2-7, with 10 nucleotides matching TRBD2. This CDR3 comprises 15 residues. Germline CDR1 LNHDA, CDR2 SQIVND (reference sequence). J lost 2 bases, V lost 4 bases, and 5 bases had no gene match. The CDR3 protein is CASSSRTSGPYEQYF. The CDR3 DNA sequence: TGTGCCAGTAGTAGCCGGACTAGCGGTCCCTACGAGCAGTACTTC.

The chain employs TRBV28 and TRBJ2-7; 10 nucleotides match TRBD2. The CDR3 has 16 amino acids. The V and J ends lost 2 bases and 2 bases, in that order; junction bases with no gene match: 6. Germline CDR1 MDHEN, CDR2 SYDVKM. CDR3 loop: CASSLGPGLAPYEQYF. DNA for the CDR3: TGTGCCAGCAGTTTAGGACCGGGACTAGCGCCCTACGAGCAGTACTTC.

The V and J genes are TRBV3-1 (or the pseudogene TRBV3-2) and TRBJ1-3; 7 bases agree with TRBD1. The germline V gene encodes CDR1 LGHDT and CDR2 YNNKEL (reference sequence). This CDR3 has 12 amino acids. Trimming removed 8 bases from V and 5 bases from J; junction bases left unmatched: 3. CDR3: CASRDRRNTIYF. DNA of the CDR3: TGTGCCAGCCGGGACAGACGAAACACCATATATTTT.

V usage is TRBV28 and J usage is TRBJ2-7, with D perhaps TRBD2 (6 bases). The germline gives CDR1 MDHEN, CDR2 SYDVKM. V lost 1 base and J lost 4, with 14 bases in between. This CDR3 is built from 15 residues. The CDR3 spells CASSLSASVVYEQYF. CDR3 DNA: TGTGCCAGCAGTTTATCGGCTAGCGTAGTTTACGAGCAGTACTTC.

This sequence joins TRBV5-6 and TRBJ1-5; D is perhaps TRBD1 (5 bases). The CDR3 has 13 amino acids. Germline assignment: CDR1 SGHDT and CDR2 YYEEEE. The V gene lost 0 bases and the J gene lost 8 bases, with 9 bases spanning the gap. DNA of the CDR3: TGTGCCAGCAGCTTGGGCGCAGGGAAGCCCCAGCATTTT. The encoded protein is CASSLGAGKPQHF.

This sequence joins TRBV7-6 and TRBJ2-1; 10 nucleotides match TRBD1. There are 16 residues in the CDR3. Germline CDR1 and CDR2: SGHVS and FNYEAQ. Trimming at V came to 4 bases and at J to 8 bases, leaving 11 bases not matched to a gene. The DNA for the CDR3 is TGTGCCAGCAGCTCCGTTCTGGACAGGGGGATCTATGAGCAGTTCTTC. Translating it yields CASSSVLDRGIYEQFF.

This clone was counted once. This sequence joins TRBV28 and TRBJ1-2, with 11 bases lining up with TRBD1. With V trimmed by 8 bases and J by 4 bases, 6 bases remained unmatched. CDR1 and CDR2 from the germline V gene are MDHEN and SYDVKM. CDR3 length equals 14 residues. The CDR3 region is CASGSGTGGYGYTF. The CDR3 DNA reads as TGTGCCAGCGGGTCCGGGACAGGGGGCTATGGCTACACCTTC.

The rearrangement links TRBV11-3 to TRBJ2-3, with 8 bases lining up with TRBD2. J gave up 2 bases and V 5 bases, and 6 bases lay outside the gene matches. The CDR3 is made up of 15 amino acids. Germline lookup yields CDR1 SGHNT and CDR2 YENEEA. The CDR3 here is CASSTGTRNTDTQYF. The CDR3 DNA sequence: TGTGCCAGCAGCACCGGGACTAGAAACACAGATACGCAGTATTTT. The full variable domain, in which reference TRBV11-3 and TRBJ2-3 provide the parts outside the CDR3, is EAGVVQSPRYKIIEKKQPVAFWCNPISGHNTLYWYLQNLGQGPELLIRYENEEAVDDSQLPKDRFSAERLKGVDSTLKIQPAELGDSAVYLCASSTGTRNTDTQYFGPGTRLTVL.

As for this clone: An end of the junction differs from the germline gene, which may be a read error. The rearrangement joins TRBV27 to TRBJ2-7; 9 bases are shared with TRBD1. Per the germline V gene, CDR1 is MNHEY and CDR2 is SMNVEV (reference sequence). The length of the CDR3 is 13 residues. The CDR3 DNA sequence: TGTGCCAGCAGTGCAGACAATGACAGGGGGGCCCCCTTC. Its protein product is CASSADNDRGAPF.

This clone was seen many times. The rearrangement joins TRBV20-1 to TRBJ2-3; TRBD2 aligns across 9 bases. The CDR3 is 14 residues long. Germline CDR1 is DFQATT and CDR2 is SNEGSKA (reference sequence). Trimming took 3 bases from V and 4 from J; bases not matched to a gene: 5. Written as DNA, the CDR3 is TGCAGTGCTAGTACGCGCGGGAGGGCAGATACGCAGTATTTT. This sequence encodes CSASTRGRADTQYF.

The CDR3 nucleotides are TGTGCCAGCAGTCGCCAGATGGATACGCAGTATTTT. Amino acids: CASSRQMDTQYF. This chain uses TRBV12-3 or TRBV12-4 with TRBJ2-3, with D uncertain. The length of the CDR3 is 12 residues. Trimming stripped 5 bases from V and 6 bases from J, with 9 bases between.

The chain has TRBV6-2 or TRBV6-3 and TRBJ1-2, with D possibly TRBD1 on 6 matching bases. Looked up from germline, CDR1 is MNHEY and CDR2 is SVGEGT. CDR3 length: 16 amino acids. V was shortened by 2 bases and J by 6 bases, with 19 bases between the two germline ends. CDR3 loop: CASSYPPGQLLHGYTF. The CDR3 nucleotides read TGTGCCAGCAGTTACCCCCCCGGACAGCTACTACATGGCTACACCTTC.

The V and J genes are TRBV5-4 and TRBJ2-5, with 11 bases identical to TRBD1. With V trimmed by 0 bases and J by 4 bases, 2 bases remained unmatched. Germline V gene lookup returns CDR1 SGHNT and CDR2 YYREEE (reference sequence). CDR3 length equals 15 residues. Here the CDR3 DNA reads TGTGCCAGCAGCTTGGCTGGGACAGGGGGAGAGACCCAGTACTTC. As protein: CASSLAGTGGETQYF.

This rearrangement joins TRBV19 to TRBJ1-5; no firm D call. The CDR3 is 14 amino acids. Looked up from germline, CDR1 is LNHDA and CDR2 is SQIVND (reference sequence). Trimming left V 3 bases short and J 0 bases short, with 6 bases between. The CDR3 is CASSIPGSNQPQHF. The CDR3 DNA follows: TGTGCCAGTAGTATCCCCGGTAGCAATCAGCCCCAGCATTTT.

This clone came up once. The chain couples TRBV9 to TRBJ1-2, with D possibly TRBD1 on 6 matching bases. Per germline, CDR1 SGDLS and CDR2 YYNGEE. Trimming pared 3 bases from V and 8 bases from J, leaving 20 bases between. The CDR3 extends over 15 amino acids. CDR3 DNA sequence: TGTGCCAGCAGCGAGATAACAGGGTATTTGGGCGGCTACACCTTC. Translated, it gives CASSEITGYLGGYTF.